One sample yielded the 3 T cell receptor beta chains listed below, sequenced in a study of cytomegalovirus exposure and HLA in healthy donors (dated by TCRdb to about 2017). Libraries were made using the immunoSEQ multiplex PCR assay. TCRdb provides this immuneACCESS table in a form limited to in-frame rearrangements. Some clones are lacking; in checked studies, under half of them reflect an unresolved V gene, and why the rest are absent is not known. In this sample the table shows about 150,000 clones, approximately 94% of which occur a single time. The ten largest make up about 1.7% of the sample. Material: PBMCs. These receptors were obtained from a man aged 18 to 35 in good health and CMV-seropositive.

CDR3 in amino acids: CASSLALTGELFF. The CDR3 DNA reads TGTGCCAGCAGCTTAGCGCTGACAGGGGAGCTGTTTTTT. The gene calls are TRBV7-6 and TRBJ2-2; D is uncertain. V lost 0 bases to trimming and J lost 8 bases, with 7 bases between them. The CDR3 totals 13 residues. Germline values: CDR1 SGHVS, CDR2 FNYEAQ.

The V and J genes are TRBV9 and TRBJ2-3; 9 bases line up with TRBD2. This CDR3 has 16 residues. Trimming cost V 4 bases and J 6 bases; bases outside gene matches: 12. CDR1 is SGDLS and CDR2 is YYNGEE in the germline V gene. Here the CDR3 reads CASSQSGRSGSDTQYF. CDR3 sequence (DNA): TGTGCCAGCAGCCAGAGCGGGAGGAGTGGGTCCGATACGCAGTATTTT.

A note on this clone: Different DNA sequences within this sample yield the same CDR3. This chain connects TRBV5-1 to TRBJ1-2; TRBD1 might be the D (6 bases). Trimming took 0 bases from V and 6 from J, leaving 6 bases between them. Germline CDR1 reads SGHRS; CDR2 reads YFSETQ. The CDR3 sequence is 12 residues long. The CDR3 is CASSLAGDGYTF. DNA for the CDR3: TGCGCCAGCAGCTTGGCAGGGGATGGCTACACCTTC.